This T cell receptor beta chain was found in a study of regulatory T cells in long-lasting Graves disease. Indicated time point: newly diagnosed GD, antithyroid drugs for less than 3 months. The TCR library was made from RNA extracted from PBMCs. Construction of TCR beta libraries relied on iRepertoire HTBI primers and on Arm-PCR targeting CDR3 regions. TCRdb analysed the multiplex PCR reads with MiXCR anew, one entry per CDR3 protein. The sample includes hundreds of thousands of distinct CDR3 sequences, 15% of them seen just once. This clonotype has more than one count but fewer than ten. The sample was also reused in another study, on T cells in Graves' hyperthyroidism and ophthalmopathy. That work contributes: The model predicted ophthalmopathy a median roughly six months before onset.

The source material was peripheral blood mononuclear cells (PBMCs), sampled at new diagnosis, from a patient treated with antithyroid drugs. This sequence originates from a woman in her thirties or forties with Graves disease.

CDR3 nucleotide sequence: TGTGCCAGTAGTATATTTCCGGGAGCCCCCTACGAGCAGTACTTC. Its translation is CASSIFPGAPYEQYF. The chain joins TRBV19 to TRBJ2-7, with D possibly TRBD2 on 6 matching bases. Between the trimmed V and J ends, which lost 2 bases and 2 bases, there was a span of 13 bases. This CDR3 is built from 15 residues. CDR1 is LNHDA, CDR2 SQIVND, per germline (reference sequence). Supplemented by reference TRBV19 and TRBJ2-7, the full variable domain reads DGGITQSPKYLFRKEGQNVTLSCEQNLNHDAMYWYRQDPGQGLRLIYYSQIVNDFQKGDIAEGYSVSREKKESFPLTVTSAQKNPTAFYLCASSIFPGAPYEQYFGPGTRLTVT.